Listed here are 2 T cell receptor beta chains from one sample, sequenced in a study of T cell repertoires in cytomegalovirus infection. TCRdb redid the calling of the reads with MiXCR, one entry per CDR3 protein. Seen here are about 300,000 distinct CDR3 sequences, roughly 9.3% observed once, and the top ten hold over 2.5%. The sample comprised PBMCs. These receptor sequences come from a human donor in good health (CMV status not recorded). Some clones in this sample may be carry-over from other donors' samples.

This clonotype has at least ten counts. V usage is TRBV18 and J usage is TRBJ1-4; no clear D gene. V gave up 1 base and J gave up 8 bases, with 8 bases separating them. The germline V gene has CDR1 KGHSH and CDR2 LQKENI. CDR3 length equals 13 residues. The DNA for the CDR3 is TGTGCCAGCTCACCACGGCATACAGAAAAACTGTTTTTT. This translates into CASSPRHTEKLFF.

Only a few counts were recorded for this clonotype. The CDR3 region is CASHAPAGTTEAFF. The DNA of the CDR3 is TGTGCCAGCCACGCGCCCGCAGGGACCACTGAAGCTTTCTTT. The V and J genes are TRBV25-1 and TRBJ1-1; D might be TRBD1 (5 bases). This CDR3 contains 14 residues. Germline V gene data show CDR1 as MGHDK and CDR2 as SYGVNS. Trimming took 8 bases from V and 4 from J, leaving 17 bases between them.